This note documents a single T cell receptor beta chain sequence. The CDR3 runs to 13 residues. V lost 0 bases to trimming and J lost 8 bases, with 10 bases between them. Germline-derived CDR1 and CDR2 are MGHRA and YSYEKL. The record originates from a study of T cell changes during pregnancy in multiple sclerosis. Profiling relied on immunoSEQ multiplex PCR, and the TCRdb table lists in-frame clones only, not all of them. The repertoire includes about 69,000 clones, roughly 90% of them detected once, and over 0.25% sits in the top ten. Sequenced here: CD4+ T cells from peripheral blood mononuclear cells, sampled in the third trimester of pregnancy. The source of this sequence is a female donor in good health, enrolled as a control in a pregnancy study. This chain uses TRBV4-1 with TRBJ1-1, with a tentative D call TRBD1 (5 bases). CDR3 sequence (DNA): TGCGCCAGCAGCCAAGACCGACAGCGAGAAGCTTTCTTT. Protein product: CASSQDRQREAFF.